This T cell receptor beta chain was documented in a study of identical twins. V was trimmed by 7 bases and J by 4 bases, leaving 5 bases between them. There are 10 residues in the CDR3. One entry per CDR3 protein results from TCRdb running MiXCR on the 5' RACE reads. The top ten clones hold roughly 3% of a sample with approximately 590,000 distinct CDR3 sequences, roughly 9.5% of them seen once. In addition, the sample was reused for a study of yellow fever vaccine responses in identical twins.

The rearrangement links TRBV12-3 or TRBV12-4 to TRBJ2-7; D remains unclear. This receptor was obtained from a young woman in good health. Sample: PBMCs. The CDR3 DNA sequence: TGTGCCAGCAAGAGGTACGAGCAGTACTTC. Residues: CASKRYEQYF.